This T cell receptor (beta chain) was profiled in a study of long-term antiretroviral therapy in people with HIV. The study, taken as a whole, reports: Post-ART diversity increased but stayed below transplant donor controls.

The assay used was immunoSEQ (version v3.0), run at survey level. Sequencing set out to capture roughly 40,000-55,000 T-cell genomes per sample. Using immunoSEQ multiplex PCR, the repertoire was profiled, and TCRdb retains in-frame clones only, with some absent. Of over 25,000 clones listed, around 89% are singletons. Each participant with HIV received care in the United States. Germline CDR1 reads MNHNY; CDR2 reads SVGAGI (reference sequence). Trimming removed 0 bases at V and 1 base at J, with 6 bases between. The CDR3 runs to 14 residues. As for this clone: Its matching antigen is unknown.

Here the sequenced sample was unsorted PBMCs, taken 0.5 years after starting antiretroviral therapy. The origin of this receptor is a woman aged 18 to 35 with HIV. This rearrangement joins TRBV6-6 to TRBJ2-5; no reliable D call. CDR3 nucleotide sequence: TGTGCCAGCAGTTACTCGAGGAGCCAAGAGACCCAGTACTTC. This gives the protein CASSYSRSQETQYF.